Listed here is a single T cell receptor (beta chain). What it binds is not known. In the PCR, 60 Vbeta and 13 Jbeta primers were used. The method was immunoSEQ multiplex PCR; TCRdb's version includes in-frame clones alone and lacks a portion of them. The table includes under 85,000 clones, about 78% detected once. This sample is part of a study of cytomegalovirus exposure and HLA in healthy donors. Study as a whole: Ancestry clustering placed 70% to 90% of roughly 400 genotyped donors in the Caucasian-associated cluster. Study-level points and caveats: Other equally common chains were less clonally expanded than HLA-associated TCR beta chains, a later analysis showed. A later analysis appeared to link common viral pathogens to several of the most significant clusters.

Germline V gene data show CDR1 as SGHTA and CDR2 as FQGNSA. With V trimmed by 2 bases and J by 4 bases, 3 bases remained unmatched. This CDR3 comprises 15 residues. The chain links TRBV7-2 to TRBJ1-1, with 11 positions matching TRBD1. The sequence derives from a man aged 18 to 29 in good health and CMV-seronegative. The material sequenced was PBMCs. This CDR3 reads CASSLIGQGATEAFF. The CDR3 DNA follows: TGTGCCAGCAGCTTAATCGGACAGGGGGCCACTGAAGCTTTCTTT. Full variable domain (remainder filled in from reference TRBV7-2 and TRBJ1-1): GAGVSQSPSNKVTEKGKDVELRCDPISGHTALYWYRQSLGQGLEFLIYFQGNSAPDKSGLPSDRFSAERTGGSVSTLTIQRTQQEDSAVYLCASSLIGQGATEAFFGQGTRLTVV.